These 10 T cell receptor beta chains were sequenced from one sample in a study of blood T cell repertoires in COVID-19. Assay: immunoSEQ multiplex PCR; the TCRdb copy retains only in-frame clones and omits some. The sample yields fewer than 300,000 clones, 80% to 90% seen once. The sample consisted of peripheral blood. Every receptor here comes from a woman in her 50s with acute or convalescent COVID-19.

V and J are TRBV20-1 and TRBJ2-3; no reliable D call. Germline V gives CDR1 DFQATT, CDR2 SNEGSKA (reference sequence). The V gene lost 4 bases and the J gene lost 6 bases, with 5 bases spanning the gap. The CDR3 length is 10 residues. In nucleotides, the CDR3 is TGCAGTGCTACTTCGGATACGCAGTATTTT. Its translation: CSATSDTQYF.

The chain uses TRBV5-4 and TRBJ2-7, with D possibly being TRBD2 (5 bases). Germline V gives CDR1 SGHNT, CDR2 YYREEE (reference sequence). Trimming took 0 bases from V and 3 from J, leaving 13 bases between them. The CDR3 is 15 amino acids. The CDR3 coding sequence is TGTGCCAGCAGCTTGGTGGGAGTAGGCCTCTACGAGCAGTACTTC. Translating gives CASSLVGVGLYEQYF.

The chain is built from TRBV21-1 and TRBJ1-4. TRBV21-1 is termed a pseudogene. The CDR3 contains 16 residues. The CDR3 protein is CASSSHLEGTNEKLFF. CDR3 in DNA: TGTGCCAGCAGCAGCCATCTTGAGGGTACTAATGAAAAACTGTTTTTT.

CDR3 bases: TGTGCCAGCAGCTTAACGGCAGCAGGCTCTGGAAACACCATATATTTT. It codes for CASSLTAAGSGNTIYF. The V call is TRBV7-3, the J call TRBJ1-3, with D unclear. V was shortened by 0 bases and J by 0 bases, with 9 bases between the two germline ends. CDR3 length equals 16 residues. The V gene's germline CDR1 is SGHTA and CDR2 FQGTGA.

This chain links TRBV10-3 with TRBJ1-2, with TRBD1 identical over 7 bases. There are 15 residues in the CDR3. J lost 4 bases, V lost 0 bases, and 5 bases had no gene match. Germline V gives CDR1 ENHRY, CDR2 SYGVKD. The CDR3 reads CAISESGQLSYGYTF. DNA of the CDR3: TGTGCCATCAGTGAGTCGGGACAGTTGAGCTATGGCTACACCTTC.

CDR3 sequence reads: CASHGLDHEQYF. The CDR3, as DNA: TGTGCCAGTCATGGACTAGACCACGAGCAGTACTTC. The chain carries TRBV19 and TRBJ2-7; 7 nucleotides align to TRBD2. V was clipped by 8 bases and J by 5 bases; unmatched bases: 6. Germline CDR1 is LNHDA and CDR2 is SQIVND (reference sequence). This CDR3 has 12 residues.

In this sample, this clone turned up once. The V and J genes are TRBV28 and TRBJ1-4; the match to TRBD1 covers 10 bases. The CDR3 extends over 14 amino acids. Trimming removed 2 bases from V and 10 bases from J; junction bases left unmatched: 4. In germline, CDR1 is MDHEN, CDR2 SYDVKM. The CDR3 DNA reads as TGTGCCAGCAGTTTAAGGACAGGGGGGAGAAAACTGTTTTTT. It is translated as CASSLRTGGRKLFF.

V is TRBV5-4 and J is TRBJ2-2; 9 bases match TRBD2. With 4 bases clipped from V and 1 base from J, the junction kept 5 bases outside the gene matches. Germline CDR1 is SGHNT and CDR2 is YYREEE (reference sequence). This CDR3 comprises 16 residues. This CDR3 reads CASSVISGGNTGELFF. CDR3 DNA: TGTGCCAGCAGCGTGATTAGCGGGGGGAACACCGGGGAGCTGTTTTTT.

This chain joins TRBV30 and TRBJ1-5; tentative D call: TRBD1 (6 bases). The CDR3 contains 15 residues. CDR1 and CDR2 from the germline V gene are GTSNPN and SVGIG (reference sequence). The V gene lost 3 bases and the J gene lost 1 base, with 13 bases spanning the gap. DNA for the CDR3: TGTGCCTGGAGCGCCGACAGGTGGAGCAATCAGCCCCAGCATTTT. Translated, it gives CAWSADRWSNQPQHF.

The chain links TRBV18 to TRBJ2-3; 8 nucleotides line up with TRBD2. The J segment lost 5 bases and the V segment lost 8 bases, leaving 12 bases of the junction unmatched. Looked up from germline, CDR1 is KGHSH and CDR2 is LQKENI. The CDR3 loop spans 15 amino acids. CDR3 region: CASLPGAGAVDTQYF. CDR3 coding DNA: TGTGCCAGCCTCCCAGGAGCGGGAGCCGTAGATACGCAGTATTTT.